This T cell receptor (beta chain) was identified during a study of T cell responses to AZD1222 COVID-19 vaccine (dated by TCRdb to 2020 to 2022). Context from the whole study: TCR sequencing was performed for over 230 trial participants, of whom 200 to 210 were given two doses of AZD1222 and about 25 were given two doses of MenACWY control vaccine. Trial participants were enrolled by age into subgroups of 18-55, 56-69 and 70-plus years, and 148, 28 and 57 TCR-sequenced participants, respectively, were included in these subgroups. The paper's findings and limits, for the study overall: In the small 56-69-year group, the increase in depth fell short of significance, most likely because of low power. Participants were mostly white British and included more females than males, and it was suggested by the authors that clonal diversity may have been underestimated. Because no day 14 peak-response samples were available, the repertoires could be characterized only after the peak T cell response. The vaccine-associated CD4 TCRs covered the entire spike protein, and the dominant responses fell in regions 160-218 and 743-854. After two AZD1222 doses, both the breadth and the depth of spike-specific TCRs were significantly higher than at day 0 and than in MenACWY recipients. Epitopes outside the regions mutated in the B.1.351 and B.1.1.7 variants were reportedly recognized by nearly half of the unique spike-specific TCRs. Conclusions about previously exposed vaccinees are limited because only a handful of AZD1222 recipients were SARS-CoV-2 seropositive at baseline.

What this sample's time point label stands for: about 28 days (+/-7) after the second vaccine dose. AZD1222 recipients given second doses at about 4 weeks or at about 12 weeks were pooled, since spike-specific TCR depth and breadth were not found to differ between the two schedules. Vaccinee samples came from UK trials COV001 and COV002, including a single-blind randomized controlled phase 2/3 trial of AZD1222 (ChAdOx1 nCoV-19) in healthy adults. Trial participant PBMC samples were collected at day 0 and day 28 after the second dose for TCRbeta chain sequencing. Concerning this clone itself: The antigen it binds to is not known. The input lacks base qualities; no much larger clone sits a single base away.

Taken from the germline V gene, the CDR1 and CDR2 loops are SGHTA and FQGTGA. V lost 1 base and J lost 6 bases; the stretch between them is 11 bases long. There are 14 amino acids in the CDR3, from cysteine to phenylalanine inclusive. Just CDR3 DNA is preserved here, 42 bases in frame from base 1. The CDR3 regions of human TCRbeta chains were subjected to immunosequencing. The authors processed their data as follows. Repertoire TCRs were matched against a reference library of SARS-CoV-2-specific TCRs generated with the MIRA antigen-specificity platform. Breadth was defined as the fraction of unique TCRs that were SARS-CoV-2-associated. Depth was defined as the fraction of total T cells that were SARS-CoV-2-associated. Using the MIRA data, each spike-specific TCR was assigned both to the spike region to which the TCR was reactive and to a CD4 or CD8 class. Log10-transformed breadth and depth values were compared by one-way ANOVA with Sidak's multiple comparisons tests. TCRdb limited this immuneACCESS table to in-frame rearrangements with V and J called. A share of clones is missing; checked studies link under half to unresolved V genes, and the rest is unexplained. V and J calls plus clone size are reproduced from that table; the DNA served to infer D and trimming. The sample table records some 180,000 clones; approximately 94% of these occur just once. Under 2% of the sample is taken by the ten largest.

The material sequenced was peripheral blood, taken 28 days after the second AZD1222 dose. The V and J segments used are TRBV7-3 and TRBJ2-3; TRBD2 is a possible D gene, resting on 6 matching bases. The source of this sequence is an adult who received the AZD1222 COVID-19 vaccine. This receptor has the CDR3 CASSLNGGMDTQYF. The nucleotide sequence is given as TGTGCCAGCAGCTTAAACGGCGGGATGGATACGCAGTATTTT.